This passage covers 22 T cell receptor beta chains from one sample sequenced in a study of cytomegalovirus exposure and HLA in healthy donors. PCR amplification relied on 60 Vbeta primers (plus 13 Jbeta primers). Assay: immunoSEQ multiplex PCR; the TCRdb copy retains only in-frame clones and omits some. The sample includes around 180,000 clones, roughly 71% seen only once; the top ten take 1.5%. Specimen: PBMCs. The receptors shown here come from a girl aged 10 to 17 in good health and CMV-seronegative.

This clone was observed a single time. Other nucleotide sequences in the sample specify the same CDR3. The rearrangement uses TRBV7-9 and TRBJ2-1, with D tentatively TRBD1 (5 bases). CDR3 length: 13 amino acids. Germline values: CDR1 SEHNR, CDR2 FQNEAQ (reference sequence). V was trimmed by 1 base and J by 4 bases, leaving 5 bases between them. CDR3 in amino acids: CASSLGQYNEQFF. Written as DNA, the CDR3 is TGTGCCAGCAGCTTAGGACAGTACAATGAGCAGTTCTTC.

CDR3 bases: TGTGCCAGCAACGCGAGGACAGGAAGCACAGATACGCAGTATTTT. It is translated as CASNARTGSTDTQYF. This sequence joins TRBV2 and TRBJ2-3, with TRBD1 matching over 7 bases. V lost 7 bases and J lost 0; bases outside the gene matches: 7. The CDR3 sequence is 15 residues long. Per germline, CDR1 SNHLY and CDR2 FYNNEI.

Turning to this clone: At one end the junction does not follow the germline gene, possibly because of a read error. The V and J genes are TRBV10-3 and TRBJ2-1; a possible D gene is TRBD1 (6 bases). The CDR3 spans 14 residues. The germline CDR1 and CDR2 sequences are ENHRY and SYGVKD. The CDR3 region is CAISVGTPYIEQFF. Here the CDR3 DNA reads TGTGCCATCAGTGTGGGGACACCCTACATTGAGCAGTTCTTC.

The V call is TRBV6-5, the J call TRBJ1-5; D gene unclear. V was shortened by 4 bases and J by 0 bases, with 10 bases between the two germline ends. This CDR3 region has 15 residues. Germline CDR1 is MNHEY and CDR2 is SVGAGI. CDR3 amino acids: CASSSEFYSNQPQHF. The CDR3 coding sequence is TGTGCCAGCAGTTCGGAGTTCTATAGCAATCAGCCCCAGCATTTT.

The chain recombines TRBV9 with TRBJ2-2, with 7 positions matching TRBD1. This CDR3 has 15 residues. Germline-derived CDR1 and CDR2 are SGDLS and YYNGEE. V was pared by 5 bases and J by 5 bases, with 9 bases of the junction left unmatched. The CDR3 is CASSSTWTGTGELFF. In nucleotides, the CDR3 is TGTGCCAGCAGTTCCACTTGGACAGGAACCGGGGAGCTGTTTTTT.

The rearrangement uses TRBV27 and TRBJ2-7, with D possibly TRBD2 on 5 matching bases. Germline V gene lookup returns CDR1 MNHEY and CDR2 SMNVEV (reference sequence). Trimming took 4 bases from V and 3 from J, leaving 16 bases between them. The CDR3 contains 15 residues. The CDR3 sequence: CASSSAVPGFYEQYF. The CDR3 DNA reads TGTGCCAGCAGTTCGGCAGTACCGGGATTCTACGAGCAGTACTTC.

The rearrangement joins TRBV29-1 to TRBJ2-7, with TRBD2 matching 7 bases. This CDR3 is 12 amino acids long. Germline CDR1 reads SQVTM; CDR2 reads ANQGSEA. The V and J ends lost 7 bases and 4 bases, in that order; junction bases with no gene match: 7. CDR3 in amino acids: CSGSSGGYEQYF. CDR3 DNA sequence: TGCAGCGGGTCCTCGGGGGGATACGAGCAGTACTTC.

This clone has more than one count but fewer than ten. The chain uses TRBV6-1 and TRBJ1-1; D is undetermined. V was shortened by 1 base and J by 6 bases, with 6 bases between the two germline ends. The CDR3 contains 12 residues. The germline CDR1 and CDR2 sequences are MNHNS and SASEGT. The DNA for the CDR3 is TGTGCCAGCAGTGAAGACGGGTCTGAAGCTTTCTTT. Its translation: CASSEDGSEAFF.

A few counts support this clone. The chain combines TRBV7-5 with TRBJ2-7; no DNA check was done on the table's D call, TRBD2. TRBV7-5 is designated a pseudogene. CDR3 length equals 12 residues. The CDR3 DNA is TGTGCCAGACACGGGGATCTCGACGAGCAGTACTTC. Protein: CARHGDLDEQYF.

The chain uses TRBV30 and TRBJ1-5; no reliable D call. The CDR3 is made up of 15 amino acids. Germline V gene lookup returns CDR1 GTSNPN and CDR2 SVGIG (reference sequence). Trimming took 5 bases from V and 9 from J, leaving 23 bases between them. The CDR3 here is CAWGELPGLGGPQHF. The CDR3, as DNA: TGTGCCTGGGGCGAACTGCCGGGTCTGGGAGGGCCCCAGCATTTT.

The CDR3 reads CASSLPGSSYNEQFF. CDR3 sequence (DNA): TGTGCCAGCAGCCTCCCGGGGAGCTCCTACAATGAGCAGTTCTTC. This rearrangement joins TRBV7-9 to TRBJ2-1, with TRBD2 as a possible D gene (5 bases). Trimming removed 5 bases from V and 0 bases from J, with 11 bases in between. The germline CDR1 and CDR2 sequences are SEHNR and FQNEAQ (reference sequence). CDR3 length: 15 residues.

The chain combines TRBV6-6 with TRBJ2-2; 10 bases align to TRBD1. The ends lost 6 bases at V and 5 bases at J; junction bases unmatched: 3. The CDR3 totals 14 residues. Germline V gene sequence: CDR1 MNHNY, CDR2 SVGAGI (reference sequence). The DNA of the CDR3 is TGTGCCAGCAGAGACAGGGGGCTTACCGGGGAGCTGTTTTTT. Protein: CASRDRGLTGELFF.

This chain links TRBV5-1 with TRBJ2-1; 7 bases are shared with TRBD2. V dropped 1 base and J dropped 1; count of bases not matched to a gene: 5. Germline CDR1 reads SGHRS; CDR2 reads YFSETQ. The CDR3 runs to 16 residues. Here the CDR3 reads CASSLPGGGSYNEQFF. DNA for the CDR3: TGCGCCAGCAGCTTGCCGGGCGGGGGTTCCTACAATGAGCAGTTCTTC.

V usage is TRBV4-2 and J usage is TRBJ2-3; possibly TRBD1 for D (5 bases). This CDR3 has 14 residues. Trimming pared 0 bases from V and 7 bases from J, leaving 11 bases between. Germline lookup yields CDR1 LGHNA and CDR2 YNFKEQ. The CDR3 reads CASSQDGAENTQYF. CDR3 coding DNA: TGTGCCAGCAGCCAAGATGGGGCCGAGAATACGCAGTATTTT.

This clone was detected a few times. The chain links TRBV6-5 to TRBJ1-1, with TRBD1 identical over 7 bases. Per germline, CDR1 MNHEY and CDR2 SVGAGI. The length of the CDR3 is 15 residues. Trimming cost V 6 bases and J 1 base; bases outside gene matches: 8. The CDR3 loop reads CASREPGQKNTEAFF. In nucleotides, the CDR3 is TGTGCCAGCAGGGAGCCGGGACAGAAGAACACTGAAGCTTTCTTT.

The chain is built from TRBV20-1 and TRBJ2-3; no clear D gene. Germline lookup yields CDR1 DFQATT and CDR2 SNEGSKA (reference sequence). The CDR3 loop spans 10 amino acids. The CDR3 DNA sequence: TGCAGCGCCGAGGAAGATACGCAGTATTTT. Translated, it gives CSAEEDTQYF.

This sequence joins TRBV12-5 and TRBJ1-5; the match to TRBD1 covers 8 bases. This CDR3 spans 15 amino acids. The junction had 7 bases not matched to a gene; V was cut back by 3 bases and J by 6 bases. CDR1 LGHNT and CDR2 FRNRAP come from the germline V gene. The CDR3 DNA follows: TGTGCTAGTGGTTTTTCCACCGACAGGGGTCAGCCCCAGCATTTT. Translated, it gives CASGFSTDRGQPQHF.

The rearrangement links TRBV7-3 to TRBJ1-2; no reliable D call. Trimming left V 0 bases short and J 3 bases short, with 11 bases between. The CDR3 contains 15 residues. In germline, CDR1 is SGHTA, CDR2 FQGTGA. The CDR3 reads CASSLTSGRDYGYTF. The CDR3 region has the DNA TGTGCCAGCAGCTTAACGAGTGGTCGAGACTATGGCTACACCTTC.

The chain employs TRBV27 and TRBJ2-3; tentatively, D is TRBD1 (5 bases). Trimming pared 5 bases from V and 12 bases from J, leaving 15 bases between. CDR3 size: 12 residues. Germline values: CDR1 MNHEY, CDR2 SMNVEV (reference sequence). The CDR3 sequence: CASSHDTRGQYF. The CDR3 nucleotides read TGTGCCAGCAGTCACGACACAAGGGGACAGTATTTT.

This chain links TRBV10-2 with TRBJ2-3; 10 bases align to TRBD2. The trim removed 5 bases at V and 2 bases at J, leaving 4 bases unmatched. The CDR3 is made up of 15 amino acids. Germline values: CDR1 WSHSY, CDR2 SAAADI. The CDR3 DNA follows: TGCGCCAGCAGTCAACTAGCGGGAACCACAGATACGCAGTATTTT. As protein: CASSQLAGTTDTQYF.

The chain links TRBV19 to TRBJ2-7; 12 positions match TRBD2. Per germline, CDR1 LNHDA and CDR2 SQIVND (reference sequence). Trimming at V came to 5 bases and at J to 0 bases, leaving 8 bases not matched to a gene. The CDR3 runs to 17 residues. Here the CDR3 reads CASSFLTSGGLSYEQYF. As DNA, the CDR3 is TGTGCCAGTAGTTTCCTGACTAGCGGGGGCCTCTCCTACGAGCAGTACTTC.

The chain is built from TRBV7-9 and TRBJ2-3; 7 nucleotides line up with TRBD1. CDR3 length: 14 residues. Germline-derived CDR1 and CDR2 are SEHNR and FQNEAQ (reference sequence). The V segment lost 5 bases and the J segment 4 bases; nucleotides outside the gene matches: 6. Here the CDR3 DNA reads TGTGCCAGCAGCCCAACAGGGGTGGCAGATACGCAGTATTTT. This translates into CASSPTGVADTQYF.